One and the same sample provided the 26 T cell receptor beta chains below, sequenced in a study of T cell responses to AZD1222 COVID-19 vaccine. The method was immunoSEQ multiplex PCR; TCRdb's version includes in-frame clones alone and lacks a portion of them. The sample contains over 95,000 clones, approximately 93% of which appear only once. The sample in question was peripheral blood, obtained on day 0 of AZD1222 vaccination. These TCRs come from an adult in good health.

As for this clone: The same CDR3 also results from other DNA sequences found in this sample. The J gene is TRBJ1-1, the V gene TRBV12-3 or TRBV12-4; D not resolved. This CDR3 is built from 13 residues. Between the trimmed V and J ends, which lost 5 bases and 2 bases, there was a span of 9 bases. The CDR3 nucleotides are TGTGCCAGCAGTCTACGGGGTAACACTGAAGCTTTCTTT. Translation gives CASSLRGNTEAFF.

This clone was seen more than once but under ten times. This sequence joins TRBV19 and TRBJ1-4; TRBD1 agrees at 9 bases. The length of the CDR3 is 16 residues. Germline assignment: CDR1 LNHDA and CDR2 SQIVND (reference sequence). After removal of 5 bases from V and 8 bases from J, the junction contained 12 bases not matched to a gene. CDR3 nucleotides: TGTGCCAGTAGTCCCTTCGAGGGACAGGGAGGCGAAAAACTGTTTTTT. Translated, it gives CASSPFEGQGGEKLFF.

Concerning this clone: Germline and junction disagree at one end, which may indicate a read error. This chain links TRBV6-2 or TRBV6-3 with TRBJ2-7; 11 bases fit TRBD2. CDR3 size: 16 residues. Germline V CDR1 and CDR2: MNHEY, SVGEGT. CDR3 coding DNA: TGTGCCAGCAGTAACAACCTAGCGGGGGGCTCCCACGAGCAGTACTTC. Protein: CASSNNLAGGSHEQYF.

As DNA, the CDR3 is TGTGCCAGCTCACCACCCAACAGGCGAGGAGAGACCCAGTACTTC. Protein product: CASSPPNRRGETQYF. The chain couples TRBV18 to TRBJ2-5; D may be TRBD1 (5 bases). The CDR3 is 15 amino acids. Trimming removed 0 bases at V and 4 bases at J, with 12 bases between. Per germline, CDR1 KGHSH and CDR2 LQKENI.

The V call is TRBV5-6, the J call TRBJ1-1; D not certain. The V gene's germline CDR1 is SGHDT and CDR2 YYEEEE. V dropped 4 bases and J dropped 6 bases, with 25 bases sitting between them. The CDR3 loop spans 17 amino acids. CDR3 sequence reads: CASSLDGGLGGLAEAFF. The CDR3 DNA is TGTGCCAGCAGCCTGGACGGAGGGTTGGGAGGTCTGGCTGAAGCTTTCTTT.

This chain uses TRBV28 with TRBJ2-1, with D possibly being TRBD1 (5 bases). Trimming left V 1 base short and J 5 bases short, with 6 bases between. The CDR3 length is 13 residues. Looked up from germline, CDR1 is MDHEN and CDR2 is SYDVKM. The CDR3 nucleotides read TGTGCCAGCAGTTTATTCAGGGACAATGAGCAGTTCTTC. Its translation: CASSLFRDNEQFF.

This chain links TRBV19 with TRBJ1-5; TRBD1 might be the D (6 bases). Between the trimmed V and J ends, which lost 3 bases and 2 bases, there was a span of 17 bases. The CDR3 is 17 residues long. Germline CDR1 is LNHDA and CDR2 is SQIVND (reference sequence). CDR3 nucleotides: TGTGCCAGTAGTATGATGAACAGGGTTTTGGGCAATCAGCCCCAGCATTTT. Its protein is CASSMMNRVLGNQPQHF.

V gene TRBV5-1 combines with J gene TRBJ2-2; tentative D call: TRBD1 (6 bases). V dropped 3 bases and J dropped 2 bases, with 11 bases sitting between them. CDR1 SGHRS and CDR2 YFSETQ come from the germline V gene. This CDR3 has 15 amino acids. Written as DNA, the CDR3 is TGCGCCAGCAGCTCGTGGACAGTAAACACCGGGGAGCTGTTTTTT. Encoded protein: CASSSWTVNTGELFF.

This rearrangement joins TRBV5-4 to TRBJ2-1; 7 bases match TRBD2. This CDR3 has 14 amino acids. Looked up from germline, CDR1 is SGHNT and CDR2 is YYREEE (reference sequence). The V and J ends lost 7 bases and 10 bases, in that order; junction bases with no gene match: 14. CDR3 bases: TGTGCCAGCGTGAGGGGTGCGGGGGAGCGGGAGCAGTTCTTC. Translating gives CASVRGAGEREQFF.

The J gene is TRBJ2-7, the V gene TRBV2; D gene ambiguous. CDR1 and CDR2 (germline): SNHLY, FYNNEI. The CDR3 is made up of 12 amino acids. With 7 bases removed from V and 2 bases from J, the gap between germline ends came to 9 bases. The CDR3 region is CASTNNAYEQYF. The CDR3 DNA reads as TGTGCCAGCACGAACAACGCCTACGAGCAGTACTTC.

J is TRBJ2-1 and V is TRBV7-2; TRBD1 or TRBD2 may be the D gene (5 bases each). Trimming left V 0 bases short and J 1 base short, with 13 bases between. CDR3 length: 17 residues. In germline, CDR1 is SGHTA, CDR2 FQGNSA. The CDR3 is CASSLAGRATSYNEQFF. CDR3 nucleotide sequence: TGTGCCAGCAGCTTAGCGGGACGCGCCACATCCTACAATGAGCAGTTCTTC. Supplemented by reference TRBV7-2 and TRBJ2-1, the full variable domain reads GAGVSQSPSNKVTEKGKDVELRCDPISGHTALYWYRQSLGQGLEFLIYFQGNSAPDKSGLPSDRFSAERTGGSVSTLTIQRTQQEDSAVYLCASSLAGRATSYNEQFFGPGTRLTVL.

The V call is TRBV6-4, the J call TRBJ1-6, with D unclear. The CDR3 consists of 14 residues. Germline V gene data show CDR1 as MRHNA and CDR2 as SNTAGT. The V end was cut by 3 bases, the J end by 14 bases, with 17 bases between. This CDR3 is CASSDSSGKGSLHF. CDR3 nucleotides: TGTGCCAGCAGTGATAGTTCGGGCAAGGGATCCCTCCACTTT.

The chain carries TRBV9 and TRBJ2-7; no definite D call. V gave up 0 bases and J gave up 7 bases, with 14 bases separating them. CDR3 size: 14 residues. Germline CDR1 SGDLS, CDR2 YYNGEE. CDR3 in amino acids: CASSVDQVADEQYF. In nucleotides, the CDR3 is TGTGCCAGCAGCGTAGATCAGGTGGCGGATGAGCAGTACTTC.

The V and J genes are TRBV24-1 and TRBJ1-1; D gene unclear. This CDR3 region has 13 residues. Per the germline V gene, CDR1 is KGHDR and CDR2 is SFDVKD. V was trimmed by 10 bases and J by 6 bases, leaving 17 bases between them. CDR3 nucleotide sequence: TGTGCCACGTCAGGCCCAGGTCTCTCTGAAGCTTTCTTT. Protein product: CATSGPGLSEAFF.

The rearrangement uses TRBV30 and TRBJ1-2, with 7 bases matching TRBD1. The CDR3 extends over 13 amino acids. The V gene end was trimmed by 0 bases and the J gene end by 8 bases; junction bases not matched to a gene: 6. Germline lookup yields CDR1 GTSNPN and CDR2 SVGIG (reference sequence). The CDR3 region has the DNA TGTGCCTGGAGTGTACGCGCAGGGGGAGGCTACACCTTC. This sequence encodes CAWSVRAGGGYTF.

This chain uses TRBV6-5 with TRBJ1-3; 7 bases agree with TRBD1. The CDR3 has 15 residues. The junction had 3 bases not matched to a gene; V was cut back by 2 bases and J by 2 bases. Germline assignment: CDR1 MNHEY and CDR2 SVGAGI. This CDR3 is CASSYEDRPGNTIYF. As DNA, the CDR3 is TGTGCCAGCAGTTACGAGGACAGGCCTGGAAACACCATATATTTT.

V usage is TRBV18 and J usage is TRBJ2-5; D may be TRBD1 (7 bases). Trimming took 1 base from V and 5 from J, leaving 17 bases between them. The germline CDR1 and CDR2 sequences are KGHSH and LQKENI. The CDR3 runs 16 residues. CDR3 protein: CASSPQFRGEFETQYF. Here the CDR3 DNA reads TGTGCCAGCTCACCACAGTTCAGGGGGGAGTTCGAGACCCAGTACTTC.

J is TRBJ1-6 and V is TRBV30, with 9 bases lining up with TRBD1. The CDR3 is 15 amino acids. Germline lookup yields CDR1 GTSNPN and CDR2 SVGIG (reference sequence). V trimming: 3 bases; J trimming: 5 bases; junction bases outside the gene matches: 5. Here the CDR3 DNA reads TGTGCCTGGAGGGGCCGGGACAGGGATAATTCACCCCTCCACTTT. This codes for CAWRGRDRDNSPLHF.

The rearrangement links TRBV6-5 to TRBJ1-1, with no clear D. The CDR3 has 14 residues. Germline V CDR1 and CDR2: MNHEY, SVGAGI. V shed 7 bases and J shed 2 bases, with 14 bases lying between them. In DNA, the CDR3 is TGTGCCAGCACTTCGTCTCTGGGAAACACTGAAGCTTTCTTT. This encodes CASTSSLGNTEAFF.

The chain has TRBV6-4 and TRBJ2-7; 10 nucleotides line up with TRBD1. CDR3 length equals 19 residues. CDR1 and CDR2 (germline): MRHNA, SNTAGT. The J segment lost 1 base and the V segment lost 8 bases, leaving 20 bases of the junction unmatched. This CDR3 is CASPGTGDLTGTVSYEQYF. The DNA for the CDR3 is TGTGCCAGCCCCGGGACAGGGGATCTAACAGGAACAGTGTCCTACGAGCAGTACTTC.

CDR3 in DNA: TGTGCCAGCAGTTTGAGAGGACAGGGGTACACCGGGGAGCTGTTTTTT. Its translation is CASSLRGQGYTGELFF. This chain links TRBV27 with TRBJ2-2; 9 positions match TRBD1. CDR1 is MNHEY and CDR2 is SMNVEV in the germline V gene (reference sequence). Trimming took 3 bases from V and 3 from J; bases not matched to a gene: 5. This CDR3 has 16 residues.

This chain uses TRBV7-2 with TRBJ1-1, with 7 bases that match TRBD1. J lost 0 bases, V lost 1 base, and 5 bases had no gene match. The CDR3 is 16 amino acids. The germline V gene encodes CDR1 SGHTA and CDR2 FQGNSA. This CDR3 reads CASSLGQGSLNTEAFF. CDR3 in DNA: TGTGCCAGCAGCTTAGGACAGGGTAGCTTGAACACTGAAGCTTTCTTT.

The V gene is TRBV30, the J gene TRBJ1-2, with D uncertain. Germline V gene lookup returns CDR1 GTSNPN and CDR2 SVGIG (reference sequence). Trimming pared 1 base from V and 4 bases from J, leaving 7 bases between. This CDR3 is 12 amino acids long. The CDR3 loop is CAWSGQSYGYTF. Here the CDR3 DNA reads TGTGCCTGGAGTGGTCAATCCTATGGCTACACCTTC.

CDR3 sequence (DNA): TGTGCCAGCAGTTTTATATCGTCTCCGGTGAGGGCCGGGGAGCTGTTTTTT. Encoded protein: CASSFISSPVRAGELFF. The chain couples TRBV28 to TRBJ2-2; D is possibly TRBD2 (5 bases). Trimming left V 3 bases short and J 6 bases short, with 20 bases between. The CDR3 is made up of 17 amino acids. Germline CDR1 reads MDHEN; CDR2 reads SYDVKM.

The rearrangement uses TRBV5-1 and TRBJ1-1; D is uncertain. The CDR3 covers 14 residues. Germline lookup yields CDR1 SGHRS and CDR2 YFSETQ. The ends were cut back, 3 bases at V and 4 bases at J, with 13 bases in the middle. The CDR3 protein is CASSSSWRGTEAFF. The CDR3 DNA reads as TGCGCCAGCAGCTCTAGTTGGCGGGGCACTGAAGCTTTCTTT. Full variable domain (rest looked up from reference TRBV5-1 and TRBJ1-1): KAGVTQTPRYLIKTRGQQVTLSCSPISGHRSVSWYQQTPGQGLQFLFEYFSETQRNKGNFPGRFSGRQFSNSRSEMNVSTLELGDSALYLCASSSSWRGTEAFFGQGTRLTVV.

This rearrangement joins TRBV6-2 or TRBV6-3 to TRBJ1-2; D gene unclear. CDR3 size: 16 residues. The germline V and J ends were trimmed by 2 bases and 8 bases, with 21 bases remaining between them. Germline V gene lookup returns CDR1 MNHEY and CDR2 SVGEGT. This chain's CDR3 is CASSYVWAEPSKGYTF. Here the CDR3 DNA reads TGTGCCAGCAGTTACGTCTGGGCAGAGCCTTCGAAGGGCTACACCTTC.